The 5 T cell receptor beta chains given below trace back to one sample, sequenced in a study of spatial heterogeneity in lung cancer (dated 2019 in TCRdb). Points the paper makes about the study in general: The tumor nonsynonymous mutation count correlated with the number of expanded alpha and beta TCRs within the tumor.

These receptors have no known antigen. To prepare the library, 5' RACE was applied. Sequenced using a NextSeq 500. TCRdb trimmed the raw reads at Q25, called clones with MiXCR and kept productive beta chains. Entries that share a CDR3 protein sequence are merged under the most common genes and DNA. The sample data list about 4,000 distinct CDR3 sequences, and 9.4% of these were observed just once. The ten largest make up about 28% of the sample. In light of the paper, this sample's time point label describes: sample taken at primary tumor resection. The input for sequencing was lung tumor tissue, taken at surgery. The receptors originated from a male donor with early-stage non-small cell lung cancer.

Of note for this clonotype: This beta chain appears as a stray read in a library generated for alpha chains; its size is not informative. The V and J genes are TRBV27 and TRBJ2-3, with 7 bases matching TRBD2. The germline gives CDR1 MNHEY, CDR2 SMNVEV (reference sequence). This CDR3 spans 15 amino acids. After removal of 3 bases from V and 7 bases from J, the junction contained 10 bases not matched to a gene. Here the CDR3 reads CASSLGGSPPNTQYF. The CDR3 coding sequence is TGTGCCAGCAGTTTGGGCGGGAGCCCTCCCAATACGCAGTATTTT.

This clonotype is categorized as large. This beta chain appears as a stray read in a library generated for alpha chains; its size is not informative. The V gene is TRBV4-1, the J gene TRBJ2-5; D not resolved. This CDR3 spans 16 amino acids. Germline lookup yields CDR1 MGHRA and CDR2 YSYEKL. The ends were cut back, 2 bases at V and 2 bases at J, with 15 bases in the middle. The CDR3 spells CASSQSASEGQETQYF. CDR3 DNA: TGCGCCAGCAGCCAAAGTGCGTCAGAAGGTCAAGAGACCCAGTACTTC.

This clonotype is categorized as large (0.1 to 1%). For a library built for alpha chains, this beta chain is a stray read; little rests on its size. This chain uses TRBV20-1 with TRBJ1-5; weak D call: TRBD1 (5 bases). V lost 3 bases and J 1 base, leaving 13 bases between the germline ends. The CDR3 extends over 15 amino acids. Germline V gives CDR1 DFQATT, CDR2 SNEGSKA (reference sequence). CDR3 protein: CSARGGGWSNQPQHF. As DNA, the CDR3 is TGCAGTGCTAGGGGGGGTGGCTGGAGCAATCAGCCCCAGCATTTT.

This clonotype was recorded once. Because the library targeted alpha chains, this beta chain is an off-target read whose size means little. The genes are TRBV4-3 and TRBJ2-1, with 13 bases matching TRBD2. Unmatched junction bases numbered 5, after V lost 4 bases and J lost 2 bases. The CDR3 spans 17 residues. The germline V gene has CDR1 LGHNA and CDR2 YSLEER. CDR3 sequence: CASSRTSGSAAYNEQFF. The CDR3 nucleotides are TGCGCCAGCAGCCGGACTAGCGGGAGTGCAGCCTACAATGAGCAGTTCTTC.

This clonotype was picked up one time. This beta chain represents an off-target read in a library built for alpha chains; its size is of limited meaning. This chain links TRBV6-6 with TRBJ2-2; TRBD2 agrees at 10 bases. The CDR3 runs to 16 residues. CDR1 MNHNY and CDR2 SVGAGI come from the germline V gene (reference sequence). V dropped 2 bases and J dropped 4; count of bases not matched to a gene: 4. CDR3 region: CASSYLRLAGTGELFF. The CDR3 nucleotides read TGTGCCAGCAGTTACCTGAGACTAGCGGGCACCGGGGAGCTGTTTTTT.